The source of this T cell receptor (beta chain) is a study of blood T cell repertoires in COVID-19. Whole-study context: Collection of acute and convalescent COVID-19 samples took place in the United States, Italy and Spain. T cells, B-cell-depleted T cells, or PBMCs supplied cDNA or gDNA.

Losses at the gene ends were 6 bases for V and 4 bases for J; bases not matched to a gene: 10. The CDR3 spans 15 residues. Looked up from germline, CDR1 is LNHDA and CDR2 is SQIVND (reference sequence). Per the study methods: Estimates of nucleated cell counts were drawn from the amplification of reference gene primers. Some clones are missing from TCRdb's copy, which holds only in-frame ones; the method was immunoSEQ multiplex PCR. V and J calls and clone size come straight from that table; D and trimming were deduced from the DNA. Of 30,000 to 35,000 clones listed, about 90% are singletons. The specimen sequenced was peripheral blood. V usage is TRBV19 and J usage is TRBJ2-7, with TRBD1 matching over 9 bases. The clonotype comes from a man aged 55 to 69 with active COVID-19. Written as DNA, the CDR3 is TGTGCCAGTAGGAACTCGGGACAGGGCCCTTACGAGCAGTACTTC. Translating gives CASRNSGQGPYEQYF. The full variable domain, completed using reference TRBV19 and TRBJ2-7, is DGGITQSPKYLFRKEGQNVTLSCEQNLNHDAMYWYRQDPGQGLRLIYYSQIVNDFQKGDIAEGYSVSREKKESFPLTVTSAQKNPTAFYLCASRNSGQGPYEQYFGPGTRLTVT.